Described below is a single T cell receptor (beta chain) sequence and its context. Germline CDR1 and CDR2: MGHRA and YSYEKL. The CDR3 totals 17 residues. V shed 4 bases and J 5 bases; nucleotides not matched to a gene: 11. PCR used 60 Vbeta primers and 13 Jbeta primers. Assay used: immunoSEQ multiplex PCR; TCRdb lists only in-frame clones, some missing. The sample shows 150,000 or so clones, about three quarters of them seen only once. The data originate from a study of cytomegalovirus exposure and HLA in healthy donors. This sequence was found in a man aged 35-49 years in good health and CMV-seropositive. The chain combines TRBV4-1 with TRBJ2-1; TRBD1 matches at 10 bases. Sequences were obtained from PBMCs. The CDR3 nucleotides read TGCGCCAGCAGCCCTCGCAATAGCGGACAGGGGGACAATGAGCAGTTCTTC. Encoded protein: CASSPRNSGQGDNEQFF.